One sample yielded the 4 T cell receptor beta chains listed below, sequenced in a study of blood T cell repertoires in COVID-19. Repertoires were generated with immunoSEQ multiplex PCR, while TCRdb's copy carries only in-frame clones and drops some. Of roughly 220,000 clones in the sample, about 86% were seen once. The sequenced sample was PBMCs or T cells enriched from blood (not recorded which). Every receptor here comes from a woman between 35 and 50 years old with acute COVID-19.

The chain has TRBV30 and TRBJ1-5; 11 bases map to TRBD1. Germline V lookup: CDR1 GTSNPN, CDR2 SVGIG (reference sequence). The CDR3 contains 15 residues. The J segment lost 7 bases and the V segment lost 4 bases, leaving 9 bases of the junction unmatched. Here the CDR3 reads CAWTAGTGGNQPQHF. CDR3 in DNA: TGTGCCTGGACAGCCGGGACAGGGGGAAACCAGCCCCAGCATTTT.

The gene calls are TRBV7-9 and TRBJ1-1; 9 bases match TRBD1. CDR1 and CDR2 (germline): SEHNR, FQNEAQ (reference sequence). After removal of 2 bases from V and 5 bases from J, the junction contained 9 bases not matched to a gene. The CDR3 is made up of 16 amino acids. DNA of the CDR3: TGTGCCAGCAGCTTATCTATGGACAGGGGAGGGACTGAAGCTTTCTTT. It specifies CASSLSMDRGGTEAFF.

The chain recombines TRBV10-2 with TRBJ2-7; 11 bases map to TRBD2. CDR1 is WSHSY, CDR2 SAAADI, per germline. Germline trimming cut 7 bases from V and 2 bases from J; bases unmatched to any gene: 7. The CDR3 is made up of 15 amino acids. The CDR3 is CASTPTSGIAYEQYF. The CDR3 DNA sequence: TGCGCCAGCACCCCGACTAGCGGGATAGCCTACGAGCAGTACTTC.

The chain couples TRBV7-2 to TRBJ1-3; tentative D call: TRBD1 (6 bases). Trimming cost V 4 bases and J 4 bases, with 20 bases left between them. CDR1 SGHTA and CDR2 FQGNSA come from the germline V gene. This CDR3 spans 17 amino acids. The chain's CDR3 is CASSSHATGRGGNTIYF. In nucleotides, the CDR3 is TGTGCCAGCAGCTCGCACGCTACAGGGAGGGGGGGAAACACCATATATTTT.